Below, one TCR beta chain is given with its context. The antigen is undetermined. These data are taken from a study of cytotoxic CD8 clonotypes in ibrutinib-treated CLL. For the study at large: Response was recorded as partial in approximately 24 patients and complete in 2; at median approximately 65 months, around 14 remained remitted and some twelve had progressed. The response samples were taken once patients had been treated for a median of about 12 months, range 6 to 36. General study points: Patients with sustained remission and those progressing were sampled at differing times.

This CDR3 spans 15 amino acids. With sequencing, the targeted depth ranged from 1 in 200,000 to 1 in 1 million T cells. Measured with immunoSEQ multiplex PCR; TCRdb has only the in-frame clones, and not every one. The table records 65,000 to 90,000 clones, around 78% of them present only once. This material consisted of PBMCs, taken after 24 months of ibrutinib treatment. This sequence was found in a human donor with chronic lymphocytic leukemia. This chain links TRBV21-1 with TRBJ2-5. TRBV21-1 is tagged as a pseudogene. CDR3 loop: CASSVPGRIKETQYF. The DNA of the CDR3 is TGTGCCAGCAGCGTCCCCGGACGTATTAAAGAGACCCAGTACTTC.